The present T cell receptor (beta chain) was sequenced within a study of shared clonotypes between healthy human individuals. The germline CDR1 and CDR2 sequences are SGHVS and FNYEAQ. Trimming took 5 bases from V and 1 from J, leaving 12 bases between them. This CDR3 contains 16 residues. Healthy HIV-negative adults without recent acute infections or vaccinations served as donors. Only Caucasian adults living in Nashville, Tennessee served as donors. In the CD4+ fraction, cells were divided into CD45RA+ naive and CD45RA-negative memory subsets. In the authors' methods: Junction-only sequences produced by ImmunoSEQ had no quality scores, so filtering differed. Sequencing was performed with immunoSEQ multiplex PCR; in TCRdb, only in-frame clones are kept and a portion is missing. The DNA gave D and trimming, while V, J and clone size come from that table. The sample consists of under 2,500,000 clones, under 97% of them appearing once.

Sequenced sample: naive CD4+ T cells sorted from blood. Subset noted: CD45RA+ positively selected. The gene calls are TRBV7-6 and TRBJ2-6, with D tentatively TRBD1 (5 bases). This clonotype originated in a man aged 18 to 35 in good health. The CDR3 sequence is CASSPKTVSGANVLTF. The CDR3, as DNA: TGTGCCAGCAGCCCGAAGACAGTTTCTGGGGCCAACGTCCTGACTTTC.